The sequence of this T cell receptor beta chain was determined in a study of early T cells in non-severe SARS-CoV-2 infection. As for the study in general: Investigators sequenced bulk RNA drawn from unsorted whole blood, and chains remained unpaired. Study-wide points: CD4 and private specificities were missed by VDJdb matching, which favored anti-spike CD8 responses.

Individually, cDNA molecules had unique molecular identifiers attached to them. A single record per CDR3 protein comes from TCRdb applying MiXCR to the 5' RACE reads. The sample holds around 77,000 distinct CDR3 sequences, about 12% seen once. In regard to this clonotype: Antigen specificity is unknown.

The sequenced sample was whole blood, obtained at baseline. The clonotype comes from an adult who was a healthcare worker with PCR-confirmed SARS-CoV-2 infection or an uninfected control (not recorded which). The donor label of this sample is uncertain.

The CDR3 region has the DNA TGTGCCACCAGCAGAGATAAGATGGTCAACGAGCAGTACTTC. This codes for CATSRDKMVNEQYF. J is TRBJ2-7 and V is TRBV15; unclear D gene. The CDR3 has 14 residues. V dropped 0 bases and J dropped 5 bases, with 11 bases sitting between them. Germline V gene lookup returns CDR1 LNHNV and CDR2 YYDKDF (reference sequence).